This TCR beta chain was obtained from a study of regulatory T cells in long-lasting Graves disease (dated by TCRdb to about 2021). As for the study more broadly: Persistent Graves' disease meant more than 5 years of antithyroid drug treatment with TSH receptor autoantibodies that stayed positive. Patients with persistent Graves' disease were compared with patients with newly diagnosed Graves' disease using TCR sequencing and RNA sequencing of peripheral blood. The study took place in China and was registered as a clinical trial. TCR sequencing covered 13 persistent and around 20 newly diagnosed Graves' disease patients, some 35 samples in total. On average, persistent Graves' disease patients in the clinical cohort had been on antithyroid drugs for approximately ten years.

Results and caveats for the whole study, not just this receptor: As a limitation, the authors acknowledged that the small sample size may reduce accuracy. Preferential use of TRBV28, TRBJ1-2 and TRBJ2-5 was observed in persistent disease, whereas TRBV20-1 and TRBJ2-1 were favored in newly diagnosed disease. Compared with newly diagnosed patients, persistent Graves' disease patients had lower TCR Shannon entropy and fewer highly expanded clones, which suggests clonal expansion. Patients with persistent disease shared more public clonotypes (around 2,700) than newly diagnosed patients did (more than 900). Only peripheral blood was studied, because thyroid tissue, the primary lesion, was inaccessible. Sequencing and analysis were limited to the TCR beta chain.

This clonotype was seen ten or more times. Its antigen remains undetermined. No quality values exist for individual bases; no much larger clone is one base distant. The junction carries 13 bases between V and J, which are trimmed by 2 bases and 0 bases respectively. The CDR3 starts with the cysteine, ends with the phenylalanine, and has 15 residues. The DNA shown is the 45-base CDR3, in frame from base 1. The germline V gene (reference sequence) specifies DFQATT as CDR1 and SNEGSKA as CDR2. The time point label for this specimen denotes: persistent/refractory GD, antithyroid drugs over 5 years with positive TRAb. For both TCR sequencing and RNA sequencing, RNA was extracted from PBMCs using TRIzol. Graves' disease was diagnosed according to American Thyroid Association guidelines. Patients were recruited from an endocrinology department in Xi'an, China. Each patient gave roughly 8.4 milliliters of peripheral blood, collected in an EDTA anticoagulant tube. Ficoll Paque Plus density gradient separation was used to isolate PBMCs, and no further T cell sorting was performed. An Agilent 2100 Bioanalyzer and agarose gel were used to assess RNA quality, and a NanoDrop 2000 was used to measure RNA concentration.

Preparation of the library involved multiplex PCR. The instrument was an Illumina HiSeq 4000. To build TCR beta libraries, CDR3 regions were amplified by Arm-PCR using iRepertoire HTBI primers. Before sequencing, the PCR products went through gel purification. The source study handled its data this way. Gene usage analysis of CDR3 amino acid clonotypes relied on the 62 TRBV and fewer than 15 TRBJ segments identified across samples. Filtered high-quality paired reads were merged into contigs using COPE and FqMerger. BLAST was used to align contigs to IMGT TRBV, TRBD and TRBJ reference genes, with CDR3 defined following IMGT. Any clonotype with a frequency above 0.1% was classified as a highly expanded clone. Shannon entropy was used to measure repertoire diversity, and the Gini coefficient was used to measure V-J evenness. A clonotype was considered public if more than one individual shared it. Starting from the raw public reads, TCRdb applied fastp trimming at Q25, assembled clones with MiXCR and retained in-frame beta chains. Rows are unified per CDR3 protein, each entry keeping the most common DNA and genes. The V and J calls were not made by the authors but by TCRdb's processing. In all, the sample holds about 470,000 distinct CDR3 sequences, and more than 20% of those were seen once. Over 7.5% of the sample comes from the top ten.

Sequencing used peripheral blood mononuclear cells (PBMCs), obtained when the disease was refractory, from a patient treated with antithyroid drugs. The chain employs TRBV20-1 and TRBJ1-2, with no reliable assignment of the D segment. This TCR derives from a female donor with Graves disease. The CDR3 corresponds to CSARMSRNPNYGYTF. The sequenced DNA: TGCAGTGCTAGAATGAGCCGAAATCCTAACTATGGCTACACCTTC.